This T cell receptor beta chain was sequenced for a study of breast tumors, draining lymph nodes, adjacent tissues. General study findings and limits: Tumor repertoires ranked between lymph nodes and nontumor tissue in diversity, with V and J gene preferences.

TCRdb used MiXCR to reprocess the multiplex PCR reads, holding one entry per CDR3 protein. This table has about 230,000 distinct CDR3 sequences, roughly 32% appearing once. Axillary draining lymph nodes of breast cancer patients supplied the node samples. The V gene's germline CDR1 is MNHNY and CDR2 SVGAGI (reference sequence). Trimming took off 5 bases at V and 2 bases at J, with 19 bases between the two ends. The CDR3 is 17 residues long. This clonotype was detected many times. The antigen is not known. V and J are TRBV6-6 and TRBJ1-3; D not certain. This clonotype was obtained from a female donor with breast cancer. Some clones in this sample may be carry-over from other donors' samples. The sequenced sample consisted of axillary lymph node tissue. CDR3 residues: CASSHLPRVRPGNTIYF. CDR3 bases: TGTGCCAGCAGTCACCTTCCGCGGGTGAGGCCTGGAAACACCATATATTTT.